One T cell receptor beta chain is described in this entry. Its target is unknown. The sample carries other DNA sequences with the same CDR3. The assay was immunoSEQ multiplex PCR, and TCRdb's table has in-frame clones only and misses some. The sample has about 2.4 million clones, approximately 93% seen once; the top ten hold 0.36%. The ends were cut back, 0 bases at V and 0 bases at J, with 9 bases in the middle. There are 15 residues in the CDR3. The germline V gene encodes CDR1 SGDLS and CDR2 YYNGEE. These data originate in a study of shared clonotypes between healthy human individuals. Study-level information: CD4 naive cells filled three plates per donor, CD4 memory three, CD8 naive two and CD8 memory one. The study's findings and limits: A reduction in generation probabilities was seen for non-shared clonotypes relative to those shared by all four donors.

This sequence originates from a man younger than 35 in good health. Some clones in this sample may be carry-over from other donors' samples. The sequenced sample consisted of naive CD4+ T cells from PBMCs. The subset denotes: CD45RA+ positively selected. The gene calls are TRBV9 and TRBJ1-1, with D perhaps TRBD1 (5 bases). The CDR3 DNA reads as TGTGCCAGCAGCGTAGTCGGGGACTTGAACACTGAAGCTTTCTTT. It specifies CASSVVGDLNTEAFF.